This TCR beta chain was recovered during a study of radiation and T cells in renal cell carcinoma. Indicated time point: blood 2 weeks post-SBRT. Treatment in this sample: 15 Gy SBRT to primary tumor, nephrectomy 4 weeks later. Blood was sampled at baseline, 2 weeks and 4 weeks after SBRT. Clear cell pathology was present in this patient's renal cell carcinoma. Notes on the study in general: Pretreatment tumor biopsies were lacking, so baseline clonotypes are unknown.

J gave up 0 bases and V 0 bases, and 10 bases lay outside the gene matches. The CDR3 has 18 residues. Germline-derived CDR1 and CDR2 are SGDLS and YYNGEE. The protocol was immunoSEQ multiplex PCR, while the TCRdb copy is restricted to in-frame clones and leaves out a portion. The sample holds roughly 130,000 clones, approximately 90% seen once. In its sample, this clone was seen a few times. Its specificity is unknown. The chain is built from TRBV9 and TRBJ2-3; 7 bases match TRBD2. This specimen was blood, taken from a patient whose treatment included radiotherapy and nephrectomy. The TCR comes from a woman aged 65 to 85 with renal cell carcinoma. The CDR3 region is CASSVEKKGGKSTDTQYF. CDR3 DNA: TGTGCCAGCAGCGTAGAAAAAAAGGGAGGGAAAAGCACAGATACGCAGTATTTT.